This record looks at one T cell receptor beta chain sequence and its context. This clonotype appeared a few times. The antigen this receptor binds is unknown. The sample holds no much larger clone one base away, and base qualities are not on file. For CDR1 and CDR2, the germline V gene lists SGHTA and FQGNSA. Germline trimming: 2 bases from V, 2 bases from J; junction bases outside gene matches: 8. The CDR3 contains 16 residues, cysteine and phenylalanine counted. Of all the DNA, just the CDR3 is kept, 48 bases in frame from base 1. This entry is derived from a study of blood T cells in healthy people across ages (dated by TCRdb to between 2015 and 2016). The study in broad terms: In model experiments, roughly one uniquely barcoded TCR beta cDNA molecule per two T cells was captured by template switching. Using the same blood draw, the study looked at two additional independent replicas of 1 million unique cDNA reads for two donors, one aged 18 to 30 and the other aged 80 or older. To avoid experimental bias, donors of different ages were spread randomly across the sequencing lanes. Age-related changes in TCR beta repertoire diversity were measured in the study by deep sequencing normalized with unique cDNA molecular identifiers. The donors were divided into four age groups: young (average approximately 17 years), middle-aged (approximately 39), aged (about 60) and long-lived (roughly 82). What the work shows at the level of the full study, not this receptor alone: Conclusive comparison of naive and antigen-experienced compartments was prevented by the profiling of bulk unsorted PBMCs. As age increased, observed TCR beta diversity per million T cells dropped in a roughly linear way, and a significant reduction was already evident by age 40. Because donor CMV infection status was unknown, age-related changes in expanded clonotypes were potentially confounded. Total diversity estimates from one million sequenced T cells were considered lower bounds and underestimates. A strong correlation was found between observed TCR beta diversity and the percentage of naive T cells measured by flow cytometry. Compared with the aged group, more naive CD4+ T cells, fewer expanded clones and increased TCR diversity were shown by the long-lived group, suggesting age selection.

The library relied on 5' RACE. The sequencing machine was an Illumina HiSeq 2500. The second PCR ran for about 6 to 12 cycles and used a J-beta primer mix along with a sample-barcoded 5' primer. A template-switch 5' adaptor carrying 12 random nucleotides introduced a unique molecular identifier onto each TCR beta cDNA molecule. Each sample yielded at least 3 million CDR3-containing paired-end reads. All of the RNA was converted into first-strand cDNA using the Mint cDNA synthesis kit, with a TRBC-specific oligonucleotide serving as the primer. After uracil-DNA glycosylase treatment, a first 18-cycle PCR used universal primers M1SS and BC2_uni_R on all cDNA. On the study's bioinformatics: Normalization of each sample was performed by random selection of 1 million high-quality reads, each carrying a distinct molecular identifier. Reads sharing molecular identifiers were discarded rather than binned into consensus sequences. MiTCR, run with a Q25 quality threshold and the strictest error-elimination algorithm, handled CDR3 identification, clonotype clustering and error correction. A nonparametric unseen species model with Euler transformation was used to estimate a lower bound on total TCR beta diversity. The public sequencing data were trimmed at Q25 with fastp and processed into clonotypes with MiXCR by TCRdb, which kept only in-frame beta chains. Every entry covers one CDR3 protein and lists the most common genes and DNA from its rows. The V and J calls come from TCRdb's annotation, not from the publication. The sample table holds about 1.8 million distinct CDR3 sequences, of which less than 50% were seen once. 2% to 2.5% of the sample lies in the top ten.

Systemically healthy Caucasian individuals from Russia, around 38 in total and aged about 6 to 95 years, were included as donors. Each donor gave about 11 milliliters of peripheral blood, drawn into EDTA-treated Vacutainer tubes. Ficoll-Paque density-gradient centrifugation was used to isolate PBMCs, with at least 7 million obtained per sample. Total RNA was extracted from PBMCs with Trizol reagent, with at least 6 micrograms obtained per sample. For every donor, an aliquot of PBMCs went through flow cytometry to measure the percentages of naive CD45RAhigh/CD27high T cells. The receptor comes from a woman aged 40-49 years in good health. The rearrangement joined TRBV7-2 to TRBJ2-5, and TRBD2 matches 7 of the central bases. Sequencing was carried out using blood. The CDR3 has the sequence CASSLLAGVKQETQYF. The nucleotide sequence is TGTGCCAGCAGCTTATTGGCGGGGGTGAAACAAGAGACCCAGTACTTC.